The rows below give T cell receptor beta chains drawn from one sample of a study of low-dose radiotherapy and immunotherapy resistance in tumors. TCRdb ran MiXCR on the reads and lists one entry per CDR3 protein. Altogether around 80,000 distinct CDR3 sequences are present, under 20% being singletons, with the ten largest covering 5.5% to 6%. The sequenced sample was PBMCs, obtained before treatment. The receptor set was obtained from a male donor with prostate cancer. Both conserved end residues are part of each CDR3. A D gene is named only where the DNA matches it firmly. The listing skips clone size in some rows; elsewhere it reads once, few, many or a size class.

D gene	V gene	clone size	J gene	CDR3 protein	CDR3 DNA
TRBD2	TRBV5-1	many	TRBJ2-7	CASSELAGGPYEQYF	TGCGCCAGCAGCGAACTAGCGGGAGGGCCCTACGAGCAGTACTTC
.	TRBV2	many	TRBJ2-7	CASIPPGAERKQYF	TGTGCCAGCATCCCACCCGGGGCCGAACGAAAGCAGTACTTC
TRBD1	TRBV29-1	many	TRBJ1-6	CSVQTGRNSPLHF	TGCAGCGTTCAGACAGGGAGAAATTCACCCCTCCACTTT
TRBD2	TRBV5-1	few	TRBJ2-5	CASSLTSGQETQYF	TGCGCCAGCAGCCTGACTAGCGGACAAGAGACCCAGTACTTC
.	TRBV5-1	many	TRBJ1-3	CASSFQGENTIYF	TGCGCCAGCAGCTTCCAAGGGGAAAACACCATATATTTT
.	TRBV5-4	many	TRBJ2-7	CASSLVVGEDNYEQYF	TGTGCCAGCAGCTTGGTTGTGGGAGAAGATAACTACGAGCAGTACTTC
.	TRBV5-1	many	TRBJ2-1	CASSPGWHEQFF	TGCGCCAGCAGCCCCGGCTGGCATGAGCAGTTCTTC
.	TRBV13	many	TRBJ2-3	CASSPRRTGGSGGAKDTQYF	TGTGCCAGCAGCCCAAGACGGACAGGGGGAAGCGGGGGGGCAAAAGATACGCAGTATTTT
.	TRBV2	many	TRBJ1-1	CASTTRQANTEAFF	TGTGCCAGCACTACAAGACAGGCGAACACTGAAGCTTTCTTT
TRBD2	TRBV20-1	many	TRBJ2-1	CSAGGLAGEDHNEQFF	TGCAGTGCTGGGGGACTAGCGGGAGAAGATCACAATGAGCAGTTCTTC
TRBD2	TRBV28	many	TRBJ2-1	CASSPTSGNYNEQFF	TGTGCCAGCAGCCCGACTAGCGGGAACTACAATGAGCAGTTCTTC
.	TRBV19	many	TRBJ2-7	CASSIGGNYEQYF	TGTGCCAGTAGTATAGGGGGGAATTACGAGCAGTACTTC
.	TRBV9	.	TRBJ2-7	CASSVGTGPYEQYF	TGTGCCAGCAGCGTAGGGACTGGACCCTACGAGCAGTACTTC
.	TRBV11-2	many	TRBJ2-3	CASSVVADTQYF	TGTGCCAGCAGCGTCGTAGCAGATACGCAGTATTTT
.	TRBV5-4	.	TRBJ2-7	CASSRGGSTYEQYF	TGTGCCAGCAGCCGGGGCGGCAGTACCTACGAGCAGTACTTC
.	TRBV5-1	many	TRBJ2-3	CASRRSLDTDTQYF	TGCGCCAGCAGGAGGTCCCTAGACACAGATACGCAGTATTTT
TRBD2	TRBV4-1	many	TRBJ2-3	CASSSSGGAGDTQYF	TGCGCCAGCAGCTCAAGCGGGGGGGCTGGGGATACGCAGTATTTT
.	TRBV14	few	TRBJ2-4	CASSIGQTTKNIQYF	TGTGCCAGCAGCATCGGACAGACTACCAAAAACATTCAGTACTTC
.	TRBV5-5	.	TRBJ2-5	CASSFYICSARDFRTAAGTQYF	.
TRBD1	TRBV7-8	.	TRBJ1-4	CASSFGQGSNEKLFF	TGTGCCAGCAGCTTCGGACAGGGGTCTAATGAAAAACTGTTTTTT
TRBD2	TRBV2	many	TRBJ2-2	CASSELTSAAGELFF	TGTGCCAGCAGTGAACTTACTAGCGCCGCCGGGGAGCTGTTTTTT
.	TRBV20-1	many	TRBJ2-3	CSAKGTDTQYF	TGCAGTGCTAAAGGCACAGATACGCAGTATTTT
.	TRBV4-1	many	TRBJ2-1	CASSHGVSSYNEQFF	TGCGCCAGCAGCCACGGCGTTAGCTCCTACAATGAGCAGTTCTTC
.	TRBV7-9	many	TRBJ2-1	CASSSTEKKYNEQFF	TGTGCCAGCAGCTCGACAGAAAAAAAGTACAATGAGCAGTTCTTC
.	TRBV6-2/TRBV6-3	many	TRBJ1-5	CASSRGVRQPQHF	TGTGCCAGCAGTAGGGGAGTACGTCAGCCCCAGCATTTT
.	TRBV20-1	many	TRBJ2-1	CSAKWLGTTDEQFF	TGCAGTGCTAAGTGGCTAGGTACTACGGATGAGCAGTTCTTC
.	TRBV20-1	many	TRBJ2-7	CSASWDGRTYEQYF	TGCAGTGCTAGCTGGGACGGGAGAACCTACGAGCAGTACTTC
.	TRBV4-2	.	TRBJ2-2	CASSSSGVAYTGELFFFF	.
.	TRBV19	.	TRBJ1-1	CASSIGERGTEAFF	TGTGCCAGTAGTATCGGGGAACGTGGCACTGAAGCTTTCTTT
.	TRBV5-1	many	TRBJ1-3	CASSLDGAEGNTIYF	TGCGCCAGCAGCTTGGATGGGGCGGAGGGAAACACCATATATTTT
.	TRBV9	many	TRBJ1-3	CASSPEAHGRTGNTIYF	TGTGCCAGCAGCCCTGAAGCCCACGGACGAACTGGAAACACCATATATTTT
.	TRBV7-2	many	TRBJ2-7	CASSNPGRSYEQYF	TGTGCCAGCAGCAATCCGGGACGATCCTACGAGCAGTACTTC
TRBD1	TRBV6-2/TRBV6-3	many	TRBJ1-5	CASKQGVSSNQPQHF	TGTGCCAGCAAACAGGGGGTGTCTAGCAATCAGCCCCAGCATTTT
TRBD1	TRBV27	many	TRBJ2-2	CASSLVFNRGRYTGELFF	TGTGCCAGCAGTTTGGTCTTCAACAGGGGGCGGTACACCGGGGAGCTGTTTTTT
.	TRBV7-2	many	TRBJ2-1	CASSFGQGKYNEQFF	TGTGCCAGCAGCTTTGGCCAGGGGAAATACAATGAGCAGTTCTTC
.	TRBV20-1	many	TRBJ1-5	CSAGAGPHYGSNQPQHF	TGCAGTGCTGGCGCCGGGCCGCATTACGGGAGCAATCAGCCCCAGCATTTT
.	TRBV20-1	many	TRBJ2-6	CSAKGDSGANVLTF	TGCAGTGCTAAGGGCGACTCTGGGGCCAACGTCCTGACTTTC
.	TRBV19	many	TRBJ2-1	CASSIEGTYRNEQFF	TGTGCCAGTAGTATAGAGGGGACTTATCGTAATGAGCAGTTCTTC
.	TRBV5-4	.	TRBJ2-7	CASSADSEYEQYF	TGTGCCAGCAGCGCAGACAGCGAGTACGAGCAGTACTTC
TRBD2	TRBV7-3	many	TRBJ2-1	CASSVLGLAGTNEQFF	TGTGCCAGCAGCGTCCTGGGACTAGCGGGAACCAATGAGCAGTTCTTC
TRBD1	TRBV10-3	many	TRBJ1-2	CAISESTGRGRGGYTF	TGTGCCATCAGTGAGTCGACAGGCAGGGGGCGCGGCGGCTACACCTTC
TRBD1	TRBV19	few	TRBJ2-7	CASSETGRLNF	TGTGCCAGTAGTGAGACAGGGCGTTTGAACTTC
.	TRBV10-3	many	TRBJ2-5	CAISDYLSSETQYF	TGTGCCATCAGTGATTATCTTAGTAGTGAGACCCAGTACTTC
.	TRBV6-6	many	TRBJ2-1	CASSPRAQGRNEQFF	TGTGCCAGCAGCCCGCGGGCCCAGGGTAGGAATGAGCAGTTCTTC
.	TRBV6-4	many	TRBJ1-4	CASSDRVGEKLFF	TGCGCCAGCAGTGATCGAGTTGGTGAAAAACTGTTTTTT